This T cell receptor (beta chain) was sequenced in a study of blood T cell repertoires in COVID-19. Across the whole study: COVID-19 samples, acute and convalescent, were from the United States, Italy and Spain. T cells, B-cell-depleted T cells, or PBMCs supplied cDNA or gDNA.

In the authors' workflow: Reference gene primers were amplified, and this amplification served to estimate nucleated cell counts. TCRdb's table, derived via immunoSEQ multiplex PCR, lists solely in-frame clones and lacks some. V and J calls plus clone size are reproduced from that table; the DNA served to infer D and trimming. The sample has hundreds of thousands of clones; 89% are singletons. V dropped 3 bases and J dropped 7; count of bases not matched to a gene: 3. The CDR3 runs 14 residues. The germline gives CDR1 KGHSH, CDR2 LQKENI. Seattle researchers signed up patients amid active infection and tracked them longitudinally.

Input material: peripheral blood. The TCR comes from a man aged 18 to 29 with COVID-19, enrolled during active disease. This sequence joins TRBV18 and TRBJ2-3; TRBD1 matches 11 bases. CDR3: CASSPDRGRNTQYF. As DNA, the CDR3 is TGTGCCAGCTCACCGGACAGGGGGCGGAATACGCAGTATTTT.